This T cell receptor beta chain appears in the sequencing data of a study of blood T cells in healthy people across ages. On this clonotype: Its target is not known.

General study points: Unsorted PBMC material precluded a definitive naive versus antigen-experienced comparison.

Alongside a J-beta primer mix, a sample-barcoded 5' primer served in a second PCR lasting about 6 to 12 cycles. TCRdb recomputed calls from the 5' RACE reads with MiXCR, one row per CDR3 protein. Seen here are some 1.4 million distinct CDR3 sequences, approximately 38% observed once, and the top ten hold 7.9%. The sample was blood. This clonotype originated in a woman aged 18-29 years in good health.

The CDR3 region is CTTRQGNNSPLHF. In nucleotides, the CDR3 is TGTACCACCCGACAGGGAAATAATTCACCCCTCCACTTT. The chain joins TRBV28 to TRBJ1-6; 7 nucleotides line up with TRBD1. CDR3 length equals 13 residues. The germline V gene has CDR1 MDHEN and CDR2 SYDVKM.